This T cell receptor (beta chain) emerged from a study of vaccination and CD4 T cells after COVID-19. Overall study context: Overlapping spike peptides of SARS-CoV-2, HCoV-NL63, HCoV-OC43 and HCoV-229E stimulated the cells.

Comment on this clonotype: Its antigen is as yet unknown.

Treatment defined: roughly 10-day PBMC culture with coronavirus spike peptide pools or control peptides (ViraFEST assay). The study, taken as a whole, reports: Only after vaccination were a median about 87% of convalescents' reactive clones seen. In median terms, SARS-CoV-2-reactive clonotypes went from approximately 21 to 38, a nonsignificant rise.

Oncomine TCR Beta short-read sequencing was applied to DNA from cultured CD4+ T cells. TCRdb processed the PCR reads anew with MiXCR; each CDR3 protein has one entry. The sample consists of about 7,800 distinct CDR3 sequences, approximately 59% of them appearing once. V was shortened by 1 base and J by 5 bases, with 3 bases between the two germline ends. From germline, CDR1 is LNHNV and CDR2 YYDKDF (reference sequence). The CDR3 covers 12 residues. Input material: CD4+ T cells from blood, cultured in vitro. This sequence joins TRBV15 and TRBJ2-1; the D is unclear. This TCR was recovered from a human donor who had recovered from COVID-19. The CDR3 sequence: CATSRANNEQFF. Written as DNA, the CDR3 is TGTGCCACCAGCAGAGCAAACAATGAGCAGTTCTTC.